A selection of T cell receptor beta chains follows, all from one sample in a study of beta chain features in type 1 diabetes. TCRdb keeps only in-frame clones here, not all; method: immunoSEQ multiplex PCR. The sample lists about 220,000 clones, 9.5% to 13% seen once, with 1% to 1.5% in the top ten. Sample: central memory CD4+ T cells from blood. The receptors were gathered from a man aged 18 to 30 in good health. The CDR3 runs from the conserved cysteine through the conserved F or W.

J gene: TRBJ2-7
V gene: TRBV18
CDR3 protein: CASSPRRDSYEQYF

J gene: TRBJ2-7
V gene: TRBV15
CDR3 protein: CATSRDLLAVEQYF

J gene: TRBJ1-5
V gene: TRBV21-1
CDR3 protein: CASSNTGGYEQPQHF

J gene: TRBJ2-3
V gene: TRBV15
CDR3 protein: CATSRDQSFTQYF

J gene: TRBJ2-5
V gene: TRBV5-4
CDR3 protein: CASSQGPQETQYF

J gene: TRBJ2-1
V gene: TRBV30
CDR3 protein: CAWKGAYGTSSNNEQFF

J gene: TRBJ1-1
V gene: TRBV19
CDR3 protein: CASSNPYNTEAFF

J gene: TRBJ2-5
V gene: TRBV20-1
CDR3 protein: CSARDRETQYF

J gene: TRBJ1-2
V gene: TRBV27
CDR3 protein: CASSSRDGGGYTF

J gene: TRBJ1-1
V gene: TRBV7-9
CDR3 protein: CASSLAASYRVEAFF

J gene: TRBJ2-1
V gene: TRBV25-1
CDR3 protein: CASRDRVGNEQFF

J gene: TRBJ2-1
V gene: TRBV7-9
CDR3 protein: CASSLTNGLYNEQFF

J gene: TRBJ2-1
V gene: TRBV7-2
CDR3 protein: CASSPGLVSSYNEQFF

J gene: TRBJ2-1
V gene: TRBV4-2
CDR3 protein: CASSQVEREGGNEQFF

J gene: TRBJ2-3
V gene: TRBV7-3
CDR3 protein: CASSFGLARDTQYF

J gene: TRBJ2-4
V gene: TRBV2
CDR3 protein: CASRTRVAKNIQYF

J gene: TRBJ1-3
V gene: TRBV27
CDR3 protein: CASSLSSTGGNTIYF

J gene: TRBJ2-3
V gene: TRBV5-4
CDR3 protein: CASSPPVAVTDTQYF

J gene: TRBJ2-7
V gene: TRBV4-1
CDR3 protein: CASSHSGTGGVEQYF

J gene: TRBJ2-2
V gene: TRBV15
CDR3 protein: CATSRDRSGSGTGELFF